These T cell receptor beta chains were read from a single sample in a study of cytomegalovirus exposure and HLA in healthy donors. Clones were read by immunoSEQ multiplex PCR, and TCRdb kept only the in-frame ones, dropping some. The sample data list some 62,000 clones. What was sequenced was PBMCs. The source of these receptors is a man aged 25 to 40 in good health and CMV-seropositive. Each CDR3 is given with its conserved first and last residue. Fields, in order: V gene, D gene, J gene, CDR3 protein, CDR3 DNA. D genes are given only for firm matches.

>TRBV5-6|NA|TRBJ2-7
CASSLLSPRYEQYF
TGTGCCAGCAGCTTGCTGTCTCCTCGGTACGAGCAGTACTTC
>TRBV6-1|NA|TRBJ1-3
CASSERRGGPGNTIYF
TGTGCCAGCAGTGAAAGGCGCGGGGGGCCTGGAAACACCATATATTTT
>TRBV9|TRBD1|TRBJ2-2
CASSVDVGTGLTGELFF
TGTGCCAGCAGCGTAGACGTGGGGACAGGGCTGACCGGGGAGCTGTTTTTT
>TRBV7-9|NA|TRBJ2-3
CASRSMDRSTDTQYF
TGTGCCAGCCGTTCTATGGACAGAAGCACAGATACGCAGTATTTT
>TRBV7-8|TRBD1|TRBJ1-3
CASSLTRTGSGNTIYF
TGTGCCAGCAGCTTAACTCGGACAGGGTCTGGAAACACCATATATTTT
>TRBV6-1|NA|TRBJ1-1
CASSVRQNTEAFF
TGTGCCAGCAGTGTTAGACAGAACACTGAAGCTTTCTTT
>TRBV5-1|NA|TRBJ2-2
CASSLEGAGELFF
TGCGCCAGCAGCTTGGAGGGGGCCGGGGAGCTGTTTTTT
>TRBV7-9|TRBD1|TRBJ2-5
CASSSRDRQETQYF
TGTGCCAGCAGCTCCCGGGACAGACAAGAGACCCAGTACTTC
>TRBV7-3|NA|TRBJ2-1
CASSGGDRRGVYEQFF
TGTGCCAGCAGCGGGGGGGACAGGAGGGGTGTGTATGAGCAGTTCTTC
>TRBV4-1|NA|TRBJ2-3
CASSQGPGDTQYF
TGCGCCAGCAGCCAAGGGCCAGGAGATACGCAGTATTTT
>TRBV28|NA|TRBJ1-3
CASSSGGFIGNTIYF
TGTGCCAGCAGTTCGGGGGGGTTTATTGGAAACACCATATATTTT
>TRBV9|NA|TRBJ2-7
CASSPRQDYEQYF
TGTGCCAGCAGCCCCCGACAGGACTACGAGCAGTACTTC
>TRBV9|TRBD2|TRBJ2-7
CASSGLAGGYEQYF
TGTGCCAGCAGCGGGCTAGCGGGAGGCTACGAGCAGTACTTC
>TRBV30|NA|TRBJ1-5
CALKTGSNQPQHF
TGTGCCTTGAAGACAGGCTCAAATCAGCCCCAGCATTTT
>TRBV5-1|TRBD1|TRBJ2-5
CASSNPDRGEETQYF
TGCGCCAGCAGCAACCCGGACAGGGGGGAAGAGACCCAGTACTTC
>TRBV7-6|NA|TRBJ2-7
CASSMDTSYEQYF
TGTGCCAGCAGCATGGACACATCCTACGAGCAGTACTTC
>TRBV30|TRBD2|TRBJ2-1
CAWTAGLAGNEQFF
TGTGCCTGGACCGCGGGACTAGCGGGGAATGAGCAGTTCTTC
>TRBV9|NA|TRBJ2-3
CASSVSSVGTDTQYF
TGTGCCAGCAGCGTTAGTAGCGTTGGCACAGATACGCAGTATTTT
>TRBV7-9|NA|TRBJ1-2
CASSLDSAKGYTF
TGTGCCAGCAGCTTAGACTCCGCGAAGGGCTACACCTTC
>TRBV19|TRBD2|TRBJ2-1
CASRQSASGGNEQFF
TGTGCCAGTAGGCAGAGTGCTAGCGGGGGGAATGAGCAGTTCTTC
>TRBV7-9|NA|TRBJ2-7
CASSFYRDEQYF
TGTGCCAGCAGCTTCTACCGGGACGAGCAGTACTTC
>TRBV11-1|NA|TRBJ1-2
CASSLGQKYGYTF
TGTGCCAGCAGCTTAGGACAGAAATATGGCTACACCTTC
>TRBV10-3|TRBD1|TRBJ1-5
CAISIGQGNQPQHF
TGTGCCATCAGCATCGGACAGGGGAATCAGCCCCAGCATTTT
>TRBV19|NA|TRBJ2-3
CASSTERYSDTQYF
TGTGCCAGTAGTACCGAAAGATACTCAGATACGCAGTATTTT
>TRBV7-9|NA|TRBJ2-7
CASSPRLQGNNEQYF
TGTGCCAGCAGCCCTCGACTCCAGGGAAACAACGAGCAGTACTTC
>TRBV7-2|NA|TRBJ1-4
CASSLDVGLGKLFF
TGTGCCAGCAGCTTAGATGTCGGACTCGGAAAACTGTTTTTT
>TRBV15|TRBD1|TRBJ2-1
CATSSRQGFSYNEQFF
TGTGCCACCAGCAGCCGACAGGGGTTCTCCTACAATGAGCAGTTCTTC
>TRBV20-1|TRBD1|TRBJ1-4
CSARDSEKLFF
TGCAGTGCCCGGGACAGCGAAAAACTGTTTTTT
>TRBV14|TRBD1|TRBJ1-1
CASSQVYRGRGTEAFF
TGTGCCAGCAGCCAGGTCTACAGGGGGCGAGGAACTGAAGCTTTCTTT
>TRBV10-2|NA|TRBJ1-5
CASSDGGYQPQHF
TGCGCCAGCAGTGACGGGGGTTATCAGCCCCAGCATTTT
>TRBV4-1|NA|TRBJ2-5
CASSQERKRWETQYF
TGCGCCAGCAGCCAAGAAAGGAAGCGTTGGGAGACCCAGTACTTC
>TRBV4-2|NA|TRBJ1-6
CASSQEYFKTANSPLHF
TGTGCCAGCAGCCAAGAATATTTCAAGACAGCTAATTCACCCCTCCACTTT
>TRBV2|NA|TRBJ1-5
CASSVGGYGNQPQHF
TGTGCCAGCAGTGTAGGAGGGTATGGCAATCAGCCCCAGCATTTT
>TRBV15|NA|TRBJ1-2
CATSRRAPGQGDGYTF
TGTGCCACCAGCAGACGCGCTCCAGGGCAGGGCGATGGCTACACCTTC
>TRBV5-1|TRBD2|TRBJ2-3
CASSLLAGDTDTQYF
TGCGCCAGCAGCTTATTAGCGGGAGACACAGATACGCAGTATTTT
>TRBV6-6|NA|TRBJ1-1
CASREEQGVYTEAFF
TGTGCCAGCAGAGAGGAACAGGGTGTATACACTGAAGCTTTCTTT
>TRBV5-4|NA|TRBJ2-5
CASSWGQGSVQETQYF
TGTGCCAGCAGCTGGGGGCAGGGTAGCGTCCAAGAGACCCAGTACTTC
>TRBV5-4|NA|TRBJ2-2
CASSLGLNTGELFF
TGTGCCAGCAGCTTGGGCCTAAACACCGGGGAGCTGTTTTTT
>TRBV2|TRBD1|TRBJ1-6
CASSAGTGDSPLHF
TGTGCCAGCAGCGCCGGGACAGGGGATTCACCCCTCCACTTT
>TRBV5-1|NA|TRBJ2-5
CASSRGAYQETQYF
TGCGCCAGCAGCCGGGGGGCTTACCAAGAGACCCAGTACTTC
>TRBV5-1|NA|TRBJ1-2
CASSSGTPGDYGYTF
TGCGCCAGCAGCTCAGGGACACCCGGGGACTATGGCTACACCTTC
>TRBV4-1|TRBD2|TRBJ2-1
CASSQEASGGNVEQFF
TGCGCCAGCAGCCAAGAAGCTAGCGGGGGGAACGTTGAGCAGTTCTTC
>TRBV29-1|TRBD1|TRBJ2-7
CSVESQGACEQYF
TGCAGCGTTGAATCCCAGGGGGCATGCGAGCAGTACTTC
>TRBV6-6|TRBD1|TRBJ1-1
CASRVTGGNTEAFF
TGTGCCTCCAGGGTCACAGGGGGAAACACTGAAGCTTTCTTT
>TRBV10-1|NA|TRBJ1-2
CASSEDRNYGYTF
TGCGCCAGCAGTGAGGACAGGAACTATGGCTACACCTTC
>TRBV29-1|TRBD1|TRBJ2-1
CSVAVPGQGPAYNEQFF
TGCAGCGTCGCCGTCCCGGGACAGGGGCCGGCCTACAATGAGCAGTTCTTC
>TRBV19|NA|TRBJ1-5
CASSQGRANQPQHF
TGTGCCAGTAGCCAAGGGAGAGCCAATCAGCCCCAGCATTTT
>TRBV5-1|TRBD1|TRBJ2-3
CASSGTAATDTQYF
TGCGCCAGCAGCGGGACAGCCGCCACAGATACGCAGTATTTT
>TRBV15|NA|TRBJ1-5
CATSRTTDSNSNQPQHF
TGTGCCACCAGCAGAACGACAGACTCCAATAGCAATCAGCCCCAGCATTTT
>TRBV5-6|TRBD2|TRBJ2-3
CASSLTSGRLDTQYF
TGTGCCAGCAGCCTGACTAGCGGGAGATTAGATACGCAGTATTTT
>TRBV6-1|TRBD1|TRBJ2-7
CASIKGQGTYEQYF
TGTGCCAGCATAAAAGGACAGGGAACCTACGAGCAGTACTTC
>TRBV5-1|TRBD1|TRBJ1-2
CASSYTGGSYGYTF
TGCGCCAGCAGCTATACAGGGGGCAGCTATGGCTACACCTTC
>TRBV12-5|TRBD2|TRBJ2-5
CASGKPGLAKETQYF
TGTGCTAGTGGTAAACCGGGACTAGCTAAAGAGACCCAGTACTTC
>TRBV18|NA|TRBJ2-5
CASSPAAEQTQYF
TGTGCCAGCTCACCGGCCGCTGAACAGACCCAGTACTTC
>TRBV2|TRBD2|TRBJ2-5
CASSEEGGLGETQYF
TGTGCCAGCAGTGAGGAGGGGGGACTAGGAGAGACCCAGTACTTC